The 4 T cell receptor beta chains presented below share a single source sample, sequenced in a study of T cell changes during pregnancy in multiple sclerosis. Produced via immunoSEQ multiplex PCR; TCRdb's table is partial and in-frame only. This table has 85,000 to 120,000 clones, about nine tenths appearing once. The sequencing used peripheral blood, collected after pregnancy. These receptors were collected from a female donor with multiple sclerosis, enrolled in a pregnancy study.

The chain couples TRBV19 to TRBJ2-3, with TRBD2 identical over 8 bases. CDR3 length: 14 amino acids. Unmatched junction bases numbered 5, after V lost 6 bases and J lost 3 bases. Germline lookup yields CDR1 LNHDA and CDR2 SQIVND (reference sequence). CDR3 DNA: TGTGCCAGTAGCTTAGCGGGGTTGACAGATACGCAGTATTTT. Amino acids: CASSLAGLTDTQYF.

This clone appeared a single time. The chain links TRBV5-1 to TRBJ2-7; 8 bases agree with TRBD2. With V trimmed by 0 bases and J by 7 bases, 6 bases remained unmatched. The CDR3 totals 14 residues. Germline assignment: CDR1 SGHRS and CDR2 YFSETQ. The CDR3 bases are TGCGCCAGCAGCTTGGCGGGGGGGCTCGGGGAGCAGTACTTC. This translates into CASSLAGGLGEQYF.

The rearrangement uses TRBV27 and TRBJ2-7; the D gene is possibly TRBD2 (5 bases). Germline values: CDR1 MNHEY, CDR2 SMNVEV (reference sequence). The V and J ends lost 6 bases and 1 base respectively, with 10 bases between them. The CDR3 covers 13 residues. The CDR3: CASRRGFSYEQYF. CDR3 DNA: TGTGCCAGCAGGAGAGGGTTTTCCTACGAGCAGTACTTC.

The chain combines TRBV28 with TRBJ2-1; 12 bases agree with TRBD2. Trimming at V came to 1 base and at J to 5 bases, leaving 9 bases not matched to a gene. This CDR3 has 18 residues. Germline CDR1 and CDR2: MDHEN and SYDVKM. The DNA for the CDR3 is TGTGCCAGCAGTTTATTTGCTAGCGGGAGGGCCAGGGACAATGAGCAGTTCTTC. Protein product: CASSLFASGRARDNEQFF.